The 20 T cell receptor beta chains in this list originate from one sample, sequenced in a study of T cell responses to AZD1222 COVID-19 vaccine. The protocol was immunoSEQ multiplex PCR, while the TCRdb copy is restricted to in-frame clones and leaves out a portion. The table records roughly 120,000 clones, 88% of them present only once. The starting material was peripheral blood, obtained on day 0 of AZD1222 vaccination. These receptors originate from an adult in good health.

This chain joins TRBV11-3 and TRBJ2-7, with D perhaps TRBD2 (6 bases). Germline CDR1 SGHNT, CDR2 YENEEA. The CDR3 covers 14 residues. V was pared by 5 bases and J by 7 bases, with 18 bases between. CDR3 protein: CASSQVPRDWEQYF. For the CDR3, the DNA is TGTGCCAGCAGCCAAGTTCCCCGGGACTGGGAGCAGTACTTC.

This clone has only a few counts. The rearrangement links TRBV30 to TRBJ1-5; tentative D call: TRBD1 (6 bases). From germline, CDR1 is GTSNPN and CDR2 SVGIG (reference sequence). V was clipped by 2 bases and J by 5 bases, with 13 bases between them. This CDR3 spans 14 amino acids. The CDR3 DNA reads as TGTGCCTGGAGTCCCCGGGGGCGAGATCAGCCCCAGCATTTT. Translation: CAWSPRGRDQPQHF.

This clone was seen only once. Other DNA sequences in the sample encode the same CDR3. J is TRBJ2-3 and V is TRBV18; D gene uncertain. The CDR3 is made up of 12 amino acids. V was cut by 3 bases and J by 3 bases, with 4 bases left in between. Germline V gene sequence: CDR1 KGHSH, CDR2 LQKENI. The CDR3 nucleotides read TGTGCCAGCTCACCGGGAACAGATACGCAGTATTTT. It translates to CASSPGTDTQYF.

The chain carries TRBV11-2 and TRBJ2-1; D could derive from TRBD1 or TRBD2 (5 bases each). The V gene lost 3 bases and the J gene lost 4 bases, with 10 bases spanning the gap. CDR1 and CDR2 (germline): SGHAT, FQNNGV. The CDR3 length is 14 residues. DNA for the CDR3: TGTGCCAGCAGCTTTTTTGGGGGTTACAATGAGCAGTTCTTC. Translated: CASSFFGGYNEQFF.

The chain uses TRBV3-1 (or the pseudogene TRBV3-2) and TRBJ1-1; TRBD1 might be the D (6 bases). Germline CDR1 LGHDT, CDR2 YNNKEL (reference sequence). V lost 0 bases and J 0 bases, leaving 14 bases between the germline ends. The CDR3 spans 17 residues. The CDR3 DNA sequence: TGTGCCAGCAGCCAAGATCCGACAGGAGTGATGAACACTGAAGCTTTCTTT. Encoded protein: CASSQDPTGVMNTEAFF.

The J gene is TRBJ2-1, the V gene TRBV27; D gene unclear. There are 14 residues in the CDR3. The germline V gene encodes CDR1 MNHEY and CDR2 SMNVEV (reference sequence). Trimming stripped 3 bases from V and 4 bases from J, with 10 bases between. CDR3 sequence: CASSFRQDYNEQFF. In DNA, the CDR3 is TGTGCCAGCAGTTTTAGACAAGATTACAATGAGCAGTTCTTC.

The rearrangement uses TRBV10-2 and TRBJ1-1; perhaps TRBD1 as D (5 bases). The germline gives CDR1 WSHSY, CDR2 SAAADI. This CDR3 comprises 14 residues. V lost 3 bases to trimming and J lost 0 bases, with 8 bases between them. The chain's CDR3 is CASSEGAMNTEAFF. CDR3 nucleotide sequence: TGCGCCAGCAGTGAAGGGGCAATGAACACTGAAGCTTTCTTT.

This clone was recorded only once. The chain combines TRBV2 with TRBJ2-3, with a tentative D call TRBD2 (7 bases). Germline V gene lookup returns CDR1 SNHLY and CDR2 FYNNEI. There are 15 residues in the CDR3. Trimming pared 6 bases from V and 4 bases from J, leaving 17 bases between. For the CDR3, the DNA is TGTGCCAGCAGCTCCGAGGGGGGGGTAGCAGATACGCAGTATTTT. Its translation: CASSSEGGVADTQYF. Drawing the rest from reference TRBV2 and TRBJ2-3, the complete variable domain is EPEVTQTPSHQVTQMGQEVILRCVPISNHLYFYWYRQILGQKVEFLVSFYNNEISEKSEIFDDQFSVERPDGSNFTLKIRSTKLEDSAMYFCASSSEGGVADTQYFGPGTRLTVL.

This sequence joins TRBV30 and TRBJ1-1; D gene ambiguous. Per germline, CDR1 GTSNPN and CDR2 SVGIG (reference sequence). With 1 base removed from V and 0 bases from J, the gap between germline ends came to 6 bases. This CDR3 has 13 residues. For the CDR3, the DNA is TGTGCCTGGAGTGCGTTTTTGAACACTGAAGCTTTCTTT. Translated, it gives CAWSAFLNTEAFF.

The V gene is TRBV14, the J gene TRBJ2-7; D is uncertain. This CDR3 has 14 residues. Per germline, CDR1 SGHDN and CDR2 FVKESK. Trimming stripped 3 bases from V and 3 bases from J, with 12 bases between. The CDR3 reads CASSHQSVGYEQYF. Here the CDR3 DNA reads TGTGCCAGCAGCCACCAGTCCGTAGGCTACGAGCAGTACTTC.

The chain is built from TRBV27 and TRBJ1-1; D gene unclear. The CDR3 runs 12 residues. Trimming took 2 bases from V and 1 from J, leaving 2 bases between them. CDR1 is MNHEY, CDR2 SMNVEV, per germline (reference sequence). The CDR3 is CASSLGNTEAFF. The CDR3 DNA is TGTGCCAGCAGTTTAGGGAACACTGAAGCTTTCTTT.

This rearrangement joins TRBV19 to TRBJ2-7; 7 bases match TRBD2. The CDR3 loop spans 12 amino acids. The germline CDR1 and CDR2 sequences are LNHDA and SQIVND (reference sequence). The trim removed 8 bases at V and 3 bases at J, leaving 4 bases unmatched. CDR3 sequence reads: CASGVAGYEQYF. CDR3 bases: TGTGCCAGTGGGGTAGCGGGCTACGAGCAGTACTTC.

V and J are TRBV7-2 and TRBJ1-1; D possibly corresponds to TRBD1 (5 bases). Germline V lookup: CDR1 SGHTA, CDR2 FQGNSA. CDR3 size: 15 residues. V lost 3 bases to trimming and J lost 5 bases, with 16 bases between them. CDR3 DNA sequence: TGTGCCAGCAGCTTGGCGGGCCTTGGGGGTACTGAAGCTTTCTTT. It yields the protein CASSLAGLGGTEAFF.

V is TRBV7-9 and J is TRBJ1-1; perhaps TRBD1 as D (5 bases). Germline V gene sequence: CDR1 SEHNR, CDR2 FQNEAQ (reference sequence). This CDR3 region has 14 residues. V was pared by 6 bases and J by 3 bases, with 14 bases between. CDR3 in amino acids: CASRQEGQYTEAFF. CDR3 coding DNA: TGTGCCAGCAGACAAGAGGGGCAGTACACTGAAGCTTTCTTT.

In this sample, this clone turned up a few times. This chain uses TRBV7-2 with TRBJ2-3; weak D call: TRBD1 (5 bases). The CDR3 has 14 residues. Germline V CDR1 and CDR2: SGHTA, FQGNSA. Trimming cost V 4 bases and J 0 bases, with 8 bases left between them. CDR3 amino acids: CASSWGLSTDTQYF. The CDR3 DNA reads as TGTGCCAGCAGCTGGGGCCTAAGCACAGATACGCAGTATTTT.

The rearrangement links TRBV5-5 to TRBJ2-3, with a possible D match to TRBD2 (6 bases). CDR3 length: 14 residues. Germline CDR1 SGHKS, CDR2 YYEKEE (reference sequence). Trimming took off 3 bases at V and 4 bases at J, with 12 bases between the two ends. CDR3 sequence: CASSWRAGSDTQYF. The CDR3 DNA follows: TGTGCCAGCAGCTGGAGGGCCGGCTCAGATACGCAGTATTTT.

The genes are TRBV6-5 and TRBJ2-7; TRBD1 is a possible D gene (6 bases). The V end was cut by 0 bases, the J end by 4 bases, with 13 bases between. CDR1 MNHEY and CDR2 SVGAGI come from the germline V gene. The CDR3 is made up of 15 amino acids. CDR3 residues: CASSYSPGHRYEQYF. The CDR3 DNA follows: TGTGCCAGCAGTTACTCTCCGGGACATCGATACGAGCAGTACTTC.

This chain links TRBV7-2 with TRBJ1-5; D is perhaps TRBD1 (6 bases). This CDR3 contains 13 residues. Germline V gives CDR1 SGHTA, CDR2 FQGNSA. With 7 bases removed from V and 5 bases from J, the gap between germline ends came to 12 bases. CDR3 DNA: TGTGCCAGCAACGGACAGTTTGATCAGCCCCAGCATTTT. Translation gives CASNGQFDQPQHF.

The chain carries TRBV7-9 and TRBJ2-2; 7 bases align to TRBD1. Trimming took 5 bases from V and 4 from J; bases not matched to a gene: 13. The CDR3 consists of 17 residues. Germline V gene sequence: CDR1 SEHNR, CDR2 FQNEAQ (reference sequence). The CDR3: CASSLLTGPVGTGELFF. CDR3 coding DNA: TGTGCCAGCAGCCTACTGACAGGGCCGGTCGGCACCGGGGAGCTGTTTTTT. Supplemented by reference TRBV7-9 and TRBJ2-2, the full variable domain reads DTGVSQNPRHKITKRGQNVTFRCDPISEHNRLYWYRQTLGQGPEFLTYFQNEAQLEKSRLLSDRFSAERPKGSFSTLEIQRTEQGDSAMYLCASSLLTGPVGTGELFFGEGSRLTVL.

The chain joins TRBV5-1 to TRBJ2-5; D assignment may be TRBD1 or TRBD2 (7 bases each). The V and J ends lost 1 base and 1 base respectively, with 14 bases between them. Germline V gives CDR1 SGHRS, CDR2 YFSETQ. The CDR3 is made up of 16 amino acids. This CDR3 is CASSLSGRGLQETQYF. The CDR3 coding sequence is TGCGCCAGCAGCTTGTCAGGGAGGGGGCTCCAAGAGACCCAGTACTTC.